This T cell receptor beta chain is drawn from a study of graft-versus-host responses after intestinal transplantation. Across the study: Every recipient had anti-thymocyte globulin induction and approximately three years of tacrolimus plus steroids. Notes on the study in general: Detection of GvH clones occurred in recipient marrow, and some had their first appearance in ileum or blood.

Germline-derived CDR1 and CDR2 are KGHSH and LQKENI. This CDR3 is 14 amino acids long. V lost 3 bases to trimming and J lost 7 bases; unmatched junction nucleotides: 3. Using immunoSEQ multiplex PCR, the repertoire was profiled, and TCRdb retains in-frame clones only, with some absent. The sample lists over 100,000 clones; roughly 84% were seen once. Comments on this clone: Its specificity is unknown.

The clonotype comes from a human donor who received an intestinal transplant. Sequencing used unstimulated CD4+ T cells sorted from spleen or lymph node cells, obtained before intestinal transplant. The chain combines TRBV18 with TRBJ1-2; 12 nucleotides line up with TRBD1. The chain's CDR3 is CASSPMGQGAGYTF. Written as DNA, the CDR3 is TGTGCCAGCTCACCCATGGGACAGGGGGCTGGCTACACCTTC.